The subject of this entry is one T cell receptor (beta chain). This CDR3 has 11 amino acids. Trimming took 4 bases from V and 7 from J, leaving 10 bases between them. CDR1 and CDR2 (germline): SQVTM, ANQGSEA. This entry belongs to a study of blood T cell repertoires in COVID-19. As for the study in general: Samples came from the United States, Italy and Spain, spanning acute and convalescent COVID-19. PBMCs, B-cell-depleted T cells, or T cells were the source of the cDNA or gDNA that made up the material.

The authors' processing: From reference gene primer amplification, estimates of nucleated cell counts were derived. Using immunoSEQ multiplex PCR, the repertoire was profiled, and TCRdb retains in-frame clones only, with some absent. That table supplies the V and J calls and clone size; D and trimming were determined from the DNA. Of roughly 350,000 clones listed, approximately 87% were seen once; the top ten hold 3.5% to 4%. Sequencing used peripheral blood. This clonotype was sampled from a woman aged 50 to 65 with active or convalescent COVID-19. V is TRBV29-1 and J is TRBJ1-2; D remains ambiguous. The CDR3 loop reads CSVGSVSGYTF. The CDR3 coding sequence is TGCAGCGTTGGATCGGTTAGTGGCTACACCTTC.